This T cell receptor (beta chain) was profiled in a study of PD-L1 blockade in urothelial cancer. Study-level background: T cell content in blood samples showed a median of about 140,000.

The germline CDR1 and CDR2 sequences are SGHRS and YFSETQ. This CDR3 is built from 12 residues. Study-level findings and limits: Better survival was predicted when blood TCR clonality before treatment fell below the median.

Repertoires were generated with immunoSEQ multiplex PCR, while TCRdb's copy carries only in-frame clones and drops some. The table records about 80,000 clones, about 85% of them present only once. Concerning this clone itself: Its target is unknown. A read error may account for a junction end that differs from germline.

Patients in the study were battling locally advanced or metastatic urothelial carcinoma. The specimen comprised PBMCs, sampled around atezolizumab (anti-PD-L1) treatment. This chain uses TRBV5-1 with TRBJ2-7; 7 bases agree with TRBD2. The TCR originated in a woman in her sixties or seventies with urothelial cancer. The CDR3 DNA follows: TGCGCCAGCAGCTTGGGGGGGGGACTGAATATTTTC. It translates to CASSLGGGLNIF.